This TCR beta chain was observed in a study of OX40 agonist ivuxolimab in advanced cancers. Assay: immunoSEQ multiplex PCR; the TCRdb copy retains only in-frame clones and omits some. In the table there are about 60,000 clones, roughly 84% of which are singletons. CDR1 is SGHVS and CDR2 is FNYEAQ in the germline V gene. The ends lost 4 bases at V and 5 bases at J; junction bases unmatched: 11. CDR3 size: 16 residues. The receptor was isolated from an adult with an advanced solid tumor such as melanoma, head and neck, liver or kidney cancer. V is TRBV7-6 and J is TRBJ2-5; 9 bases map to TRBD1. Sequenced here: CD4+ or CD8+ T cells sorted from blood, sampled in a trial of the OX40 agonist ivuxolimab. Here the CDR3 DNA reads TGTGCCAGCAGCTCACCGGACAGGGGAGGTGTGGAGACCCAGTACTTC. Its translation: CASSSPDRGGVETQYF.